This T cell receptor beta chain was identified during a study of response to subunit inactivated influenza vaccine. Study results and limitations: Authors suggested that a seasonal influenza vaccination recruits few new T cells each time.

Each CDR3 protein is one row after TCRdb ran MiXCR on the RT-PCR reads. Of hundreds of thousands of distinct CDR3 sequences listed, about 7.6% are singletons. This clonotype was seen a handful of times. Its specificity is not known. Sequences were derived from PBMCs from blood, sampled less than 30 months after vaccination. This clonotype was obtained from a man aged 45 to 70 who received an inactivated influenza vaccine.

Here the CDR3 reads CASSTSGRDTQYF. DNA for the CDR3: TGTGCCAGCTCCACTAGCGGGAGGGATACGCAGTATTTT. This rearrangement joins TRBV21-1 to TRBJ2-3; the table assigns TRBD2, which was not confirmed against the DNA. TRBV21-1 is a pseudogene locus. The CDR3 length is 13 residues.